The following is a T cell receptor beta chain sequence with its context. Its antigen is currently unknown. The data were obtained in a study of cytomegalovirus exposure and HLA in healthy donors. Study findings and constraints: A link between a missense DCLRE1C variant and TCR beta V- and J-gene trimming emerged from a later analysis. Diagnosis of cytomegalovirus status made by the classifier reportedly showed high specificity and sensitivity.

Germline CDR1 reads SGHDN; CDR2 reads FVKESK. The CDR3 spans 14 residues. V shed 3 bases, J shed 13 bases, and the junction held 9 bases outside the gene matches. The PCR used 60 Vbeta and 13 Jbeta primers. Assay: immunoSEQ multiplex PCR; the TCRdb copy retains only in-frame clones and omits some. The repertoire holds about 180,000 clones, more than 70% seen once, with around 1.4% in the top ten. The chain links TRBV14 to TRBJ2-1, with 10 bases identical to TRBD2. The clonotype was recovered from a girl aged 5 to 17 in good health and CMV-seropositive. The specimen was PBMCs. The CDR3 DNA reads as TGTGCCAGCAGCCAGGGGCGGCTAGCGGGAGTACAGTTCTTC. Protein sequence: CASSQGRLAGVQFF.